The TCR beta chain described here comes from a study of T cells in Graves' hyperthyroidism and ophthalmopathy. Study results and limitations: Through a model of 13 V-J features, ophthalmopathy was separated from stable hyperthyroidism. Blood also contained most expanded thyroid clonotypes above 0.001.

Patients showing uncontrolled infection, other autoimmune disease, pregnancy or lactation were ineligible. Only a few counts were recorded for this clonotype. Its cognate antigen is unknown. The junction differs from germline at one of its ends, possibly a read error. There were TCR beta CDR3 regions amplified from RNA transcripts. A set of HTBI primers served as the primers for a first-round RT-PCR of the TCR CDR3. A single record per CDR3 protein comes from TCRdb applying MiXCR to the multiplex PCR reads. This table holds hundreds of thousands of distinct CDR3 sequences, around 46% found once. The CDR3 spans 12 residues. Germline lookup yields CDR1 ENHRY and CDR2 SYGVKD.

The chain carries TRBV10-3 and TRBJ1-1; D ambiguous. The sequenced sample consisted of peripheral blood or thyroid tissue (not recorded which). The sequence derives from a woman between 18 and 29 years old with Graves' hyperthyroidism. The CDR3 bases are TGTGCCAGCAGTGGGCCGGGAACTGAAGCTTTCTTT. Amino acid sequence: CASSGPGTEAFF.